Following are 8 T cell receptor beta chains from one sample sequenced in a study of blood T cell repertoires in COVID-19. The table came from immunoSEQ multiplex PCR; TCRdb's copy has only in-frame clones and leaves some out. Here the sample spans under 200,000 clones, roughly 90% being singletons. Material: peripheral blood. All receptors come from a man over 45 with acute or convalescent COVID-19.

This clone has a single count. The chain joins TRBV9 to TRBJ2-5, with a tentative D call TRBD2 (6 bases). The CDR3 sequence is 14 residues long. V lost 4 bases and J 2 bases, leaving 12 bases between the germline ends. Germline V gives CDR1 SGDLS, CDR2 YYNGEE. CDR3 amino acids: CASSRGILQETQYF. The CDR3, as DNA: TGTGCCAGCAGCCGGGGGATATTACAAGAGACCCAGTACTTC.

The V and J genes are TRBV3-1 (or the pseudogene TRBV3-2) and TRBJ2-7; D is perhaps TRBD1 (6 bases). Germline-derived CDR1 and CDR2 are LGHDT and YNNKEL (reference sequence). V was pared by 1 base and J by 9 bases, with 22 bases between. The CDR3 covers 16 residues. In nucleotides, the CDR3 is TGTGCCAGCAGCCAAGCCCCTAGTAGGGGGAGTATTCGGCAGTACTTC. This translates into CASSQAPSRGSIRQYF.

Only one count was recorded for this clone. CDR3 residues: CASSFGGRGQPQHF. The CDR3 DNA reads as TGTGCCAGCAGTTTTGGCGGCAGGGGGCAGCCCCAGCATTTT. The chain links TRBV28 to TRBJ1-5, with 7 bases lining up with TRBD1. CDR1 and CDR2 (germline): MDHEN, SYDVKM. This CDR3 comprises 14 residues. V shed 3 bases, J shed 7 bases, and the junction held 6 bases outside the gene matches. The entire variable domain, with the rest obtained from reference TRBV28 and TRBJ1-5, is as follows: DVKVTQSSRYLVKRTGEKVFLECVQDMDHENMFWYRQDPGLGLRLIYFSYDVKMKEKGDIPEGYSVSREKKERFSLILESASTNQTSMYLCASSFGGRGQPQHFGDGTRLSIL.

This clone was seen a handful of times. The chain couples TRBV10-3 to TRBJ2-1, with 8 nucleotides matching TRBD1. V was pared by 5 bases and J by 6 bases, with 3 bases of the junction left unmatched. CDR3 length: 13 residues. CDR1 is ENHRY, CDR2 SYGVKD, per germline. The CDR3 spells CAISWDRSNEQFF. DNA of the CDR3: TGTGCCATCAGTTGGGACAGGTCCAATGAGCAGTTCTTC.

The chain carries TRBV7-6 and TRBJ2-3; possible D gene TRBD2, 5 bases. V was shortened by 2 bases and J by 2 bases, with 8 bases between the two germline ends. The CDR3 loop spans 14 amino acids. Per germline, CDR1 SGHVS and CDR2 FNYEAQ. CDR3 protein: CASSLQRYTDTQYF. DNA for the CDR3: TGTGCCAGCAGCTTACAGCGGTACACAGATACGCAGTATTTT.

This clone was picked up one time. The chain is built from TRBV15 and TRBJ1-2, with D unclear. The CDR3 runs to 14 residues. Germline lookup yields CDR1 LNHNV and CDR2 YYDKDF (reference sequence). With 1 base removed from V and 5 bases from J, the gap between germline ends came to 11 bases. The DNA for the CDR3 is TGTGCCACCAGCAGAGGTCCGGGATGGTATGGCTACACCTTC. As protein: CATSRGPGWYGYTF.

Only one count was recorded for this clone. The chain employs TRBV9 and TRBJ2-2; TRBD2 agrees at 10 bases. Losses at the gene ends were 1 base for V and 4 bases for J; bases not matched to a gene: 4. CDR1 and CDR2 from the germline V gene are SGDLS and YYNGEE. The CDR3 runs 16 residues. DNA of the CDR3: TGTGCCAGCAGCGTAATAGCGGGAGGTGGCACCGGGGAGCTGTTTTTT. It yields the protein CASSVIAGGGTGELFF.

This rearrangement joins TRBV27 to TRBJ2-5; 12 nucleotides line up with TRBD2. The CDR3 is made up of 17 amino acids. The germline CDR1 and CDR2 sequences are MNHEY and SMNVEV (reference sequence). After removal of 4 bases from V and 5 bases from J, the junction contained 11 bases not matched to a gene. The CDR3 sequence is CASSSSLAGGPWETQYF. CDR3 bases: TGTGCCAGCAGTTCGAGTCTAGCGGGGGGGCCGTGGGAGACCCAGTACTTC.